This T cell receptor beta chain was recovered during a study of read filtering for tumor transcriptome and immune sequencing. Study details: Among patients, some 17 were male and some 15 female, aged about 40 to 90 (mean about 69). RNA-seq yielded only roughly 75 to 1,400 TCR reads, IR-seq about 4 to 10.27 million.

The CDR3 runs to 17 residues. In germline, CDR1 is KGHSH, CDR2 LQKENI. Unmatched junction bases numbered 12, after V lost 6 bases and J lost 2 bases. Points from the study as a whole: Sorted CD138-negative bone marrow cells were not purified T cells. IR-seq and RNA-seq agreed better without single-read clonotypes.

From around 0.4 ug of RNA, a library with molecular barcoded alpha/delta and beta/gamma adaptors was made. TCRdb fed the reads into MiXCR, producing one record per CDR3 protein. The sample has roughly 27,000 distinct CDR3 sequences, 13% to 15% seen once. This clonotype was seen at least ten times. What it binds is unknown. The V and J genes are TRBV18 and TRBJ2-3; 9 bases map to TRBD2. Source material: a population of CD138-negative cells sorted from bone marrow. The TCR was taken from a donor older than 35 with multiple myeloma. The DNA of the CDR3 is TGTGCCAGCTCTCCCAATTTCCTAGCGGGACCCACAGATACGCAGTATTTT. It encodes CASSPNFLAGPTDTQYF.